This is a list of T cell receptor beta chains from one sample in a study of blood T cell repertoires in COVID-19. The protocol was immunoSEQ multiplex PCR, while the TCRdb copy is restricted to in-frame clones and leaves out a portion. The sample has over 200,000 clones, roughly 90% seen once. What was sequenced was PBMCs or T cells enriched from blood (not recorded which). Receptor source: a man aged 30 to 39 who had been exposed to COVID-19. Each CDR3 is given with its conserved first and last residue. A D gene is named only where the DNA matches it firmly. Size tells how often a clone was seen (once, few, many) or the class of an expanded clone, and some rows leave it out.

V gene,clone size,J gene,D gene,CDR3 protein,CDR3 DNA
TRBV9,few,TRBJ2-2,NA,CASSGRLVQGTGELFF,TGTGCCAGCAGCGGGAGACTAGTTCAGGGCACCGGGGAGCTGTTTTTT
TRBV19,NA,TRBJ2-1,NA,CASRTGTRYNEQFF,TGTGCCAGTAGGACTGGGACTCGCTACAATGAGCAGTTCTTC
TRBV6-5,NA,TRBJ1-6,NA,CASNIRASGDSPLHF,TGTGCCAGCAATATTCGGGCCTCGGGGGATTCACCCCTCCACTTT
TRBV27,NA,TRBJ2-1,TRBD1,CASSLSAGQGKRGYYNEQFF,TGTGCCAGCAGTTTAAGTGCGGGACAGGGGAAACGCGGTTACTACAATGAGCAGTTCTTC
TRBV10-3,NA,TRBJ2-7,NA,CATQPRENSYEQYF,TGTGCCACCCAACCCCGGGAGAACTCCTACGAGCAGTACTTC
TRBV6-1,NA,TRBJ2-3,NA,CASSEGLFGGPDTQYF,TGTGCCAGCAGTGAAGGTTTGTTCGGGGGGCCAGATACGCAGTATTTT
TRBV30,NA,TRBJ1-2,NA,CAWSGQYNYGYTF,TGTGCCTGGAGCGGACAGTACAACTATGGCTACACCTTC
TRBV7-9,NA,TRBJ1-2,NA,CASSDPGDGYTF,TGTGCCAGCAGCGACCCAGGGGATGGCTACACCTTC
TRBV5-1,NA,TRBJ1-1,NA,CASSAQTSNTEAFF,TGCGCCAGCAGCGCGCAAACCTCGAACACTGAAGCTTTCTTT
TRBV2,NA,TRBJ2-3,NA,CASGGLNTDTQYF,TGTGCCAGCGGAGGGCTAAACACAGATACGCAGTATTTT
TRBV20-1,NA,TRBJ2-5,TRBD2,CSASAGGGETQYF,TGCAGTGCTAGTGCGGGGGGCGGGGAGACCCAGTACTTC
TRBV9,NA,TRBJ2-3,TRBD2,CASSPIEGLGRGTQYF,TGTGCCAGCAGCCCTATCGAGGGACTAGGTCGTGGTACGCAGTATTTT
TRBV7-2,many,TRBJ1-2,TRBD1,CASSLNRGNYGYTF,TGTGCCAGCAGCTTAAACAGGGGGAACTATGGCTACACCTTC
TRBV3-1/TRBV3-2,NA,TRBJ1-4,NA,CASSQVEQNEKLFF,TGTGCCAGCAGCCAAGTTGAACAGAATGAAAAACTGTTTTTT
TRBV6-5,few,TRBJ2-3,TRBD1,CASSPGQEDTQYF,TGTGCCAGCAGCCCAGGACAGGAAGATACGCAGTATTTT
TRBV18,NA,TRBJ1-3,NA,CASSSNQGRSGNTIYF,TGTGCCAGCTCTTCTAACCAGGGCCGCTCTGGAAACACCATATATTTT
TRBV5-1,NA,TRBJ1-4,TRBD1,CASSLGAGGVEKLFF,TGCGCCAGCAGCTTGGGCGCAGGGGGCGTTGAAAAACTGTTTTTT
TRBV30,NA,TRBJ2-5,TRBD2,CAWSFAGGPEETQYF,TGTGCCTGGAGTTTCGCGGGGGGGCCTGAAGAGACCCAGTACTTC
TRBV9,NA,TRBJ1-6,NA,CASSEQGRSPLHF,TGTGCCAGCAGCGAACAGGGTCGATCACCCCTCCACTTT
TRBV4-2,once,TRBJ1-1,TRBD1,CASSRVTGGNTEAFF,TGTGCCAGCAGCCGAGTTACAGGGGGAAACACTGAAGCTTTCTTT
TRBV19,NA,TRBJ2-7,TRBD1,CASSIDRDRNYEQYF,TGTGCCAGTAGTATAGACCGGGACAGAAATTACGAGCAGTACTTC
TRBV5-3,NA,TRBJ1-3,NA,CARSLTKDWSSGNTIYF,TGTGCCAGAAGCTTGACAAAAGACTGGAGCTCTGGAAACACCATATATTTT
TRBV20-1,NA,TRBJ2-7,TRBD2,CSASPGGFSYEQYF,TGCAGTGCTAGTCCCGGGGGGTTCTCCTACGAGCAGTACTTC
TRBV7-9,once,TRBJ1-2,NA,CASSSPRGAGYTF,TGTGCCAGCAGCTCGCCTCGGGGTGCTGGCTACACCTTC
TRBV9,NA,TRBJ1-3,TRBD1,CASSGTGQGGNTIYF,TGTGCCAGCAGCGGAACAGGACAGGGAGGGAACACCATATATTTT
TRBV2,NA,TRBJ2-1,NA,CASSGGFDEQFF,TGTGCCAGCAGTGGAGGGTTCGATGAGCAGTTCTTC
TRBV6-5,once,TRBJ1-2,NA,CASTTGQGRGYGYTF,TGTGCCAGCACCACGGGTCAGGGGCGCGGCTATGGCTACACCTTC
TRBV5-1,NA,TRBJ1-6,TRBD1,CASSLAQGENSPLHF,TGCGCCAGCAGCTTGGCTCAGGGGGAGAATTCACCCCTCCACTTT
TRBV5-1,NA,TRBJ2-5,NA,CASSATSLGETQYF,TGCGCCAGCAGCGCGACTAGTTTAGGAGAGACCCAGTACTTC
TRBV3-1/TRBV3-2,NA,TRBJ1-3,NA,CASSRPTHSGNTIYF,TGTGCCAGCAGCCGACCGACTCACTCTGGAAACACCATATATTTT
TRBV5-4,NA,TRBJ1-3,NA,CASSPQASGNTIYF,TGTGCCAGCAGCCCACAGGCCTCTGGAAACACCATATATTTT
TRBV19,NA,TRBJ1-6,NA,CASSIVRYGGRRGSPLHF,TGTGCCAGTAGTATTGTTCGGTACGGGGGGCGCCGAGGGTCACCCCTCCACTTT
TRBV9,NA,TRBJ2-5,NA,CASGPGLGTSTQYF,TGTGCCAGCGGACCGGGACTCGGCACCTCGACCCAGTACTTC
TRBV6-5,NA,TRBJ2-2,NA,CASSYSLHLGTGELFF,TGTGCCAGCAGTTACTCGTTACACCTTGGCACCGGGGAGCTGTTTTTT